These 29 T cell receptor beta chains share one sample of origin, sequenced in a study of cytomegalovirus exposure and HLA in healthy donors. Sequencing was performed with immunoSEQ multiplex PCR; in TCRdb, only in-frame clones are kept and a portion is missing. The table lists a few hundred thousand clones, around 86% of them singletons. Sequenced sample: PBMCs. The receptors shown here come from a woman aged 18-29 years in good health and CMV-seronegative.

The chain employs TRBV5-1 and TRBJ2-5; 10 positions agree with TRBD1. The J segment lost 5 bases and the V segment lost 2 bases, leaving 27 bases of the junction unmatched. From germline, CDR1 is SGHRS and CDR2 YFSETQ. This CDR3 spans 22 amino acids. CDR3 in amino acids: CASSFSGRQGAQGRASWETQYF. The CDR3 DNA sequence: TGCGCCAGCAGCTTCTCTGGGAGACAGGGGGCGCAAGGGAGGGCCTCATGGGAGACCCAGTACTTC.

V is TRBV28 and J is TRBJ2-7, with D hard to call. The V end was cut by 4 bases, the J end by 3 bases, with 4 bases between. This CDR3 spans 11 amino acids. The germline CDR1 and CDR2 sequences are MDHEN and SYDVKM. CDR3 sequence reads: CASSSHYEQYF. The CDR3 DNA follows: TGTGCCAGCAGTTCACACTACGAGCAGTACTTC.

The CDR3 bases are TGTGCCAGCAGCCCTAGCCAAGGGAAGTTAAGCTATGGCTACACCTTC. Its translation: CASSPSQGKLSYGYTF. The V gene is TRBV9, the J gene TRBJ1-2; D gene uncertain. The CDR3 totals 16 residues. CDR1 is SGDLS, CDR2 YYNGEE, per germline. V was shortened by 4 bases and J by 4 bases, with 20 bases between the two germline ends.

The chain combines TRBV7-8 with TRBJ2-7; 8 nucleotides match TRBD2. J was trimmed by 6 bases and V by 5 bases; bases with no gene match: 9. CDR1 is SGHVS and CDR2 is FQNEAQ in the germline V gene. The CDR3 has 14 amino acids. CDR3 nucleotide sequence: TGTGCCAGCAGCCAGGCGCGGGGGGCCAGCGAGCAGTACTTC. Protein sequence: CASSQARGASEQYF.

V gene TRBV13 combines with J gene TRBJ2-3; D possibly corresponds to TRBD1 (6 bases). There are 14 residues in the CDR3. Germline V gives CDR1 PRHDT, CDR2 FYEKMQ (reference sequence). With 3 bases removed from V and 3 bases from J, the gap between germline ends came to 10 bases. CDR3 in amino acids: CASSFRTDTDTQYF. The CDR3, as DNA: TGTGCCAGCAGCTTTCGGACAGATACAGATACGCAGTATTTT.

V usage is TRBV2 and J usage is TRBJ2-7; D may be TRBD1 (6 bases). Trimming cost V 9 bases and J 7 bases, with 13 bases left between them. This CDR3 has 11 amino acids. Germline V gene lookup returns CDR1 SNHLY and CDR2 FYNNEI. The CDR3 protein is CASYRVEEQYF. In nucleotides, the CDR3 is TGTGCCAGTTACAGGGTAGAAGAGCAGTACTTC.

V and J are TRBV4-3 and TRBJ2-7; D call uncertain. Per germline, CDR1 LGHNA and CDR2 YSLEER. This CDR3 region has 14 residues. Deletions cut 0 bases from V and 1 base from J, with 7 bases between. The CDR3 nucleotides read TGCGCCAGCAGCCAAGAGGCAGGTTCCTACGAGCAGTACTTC. This translates into CASSQEAGSYEQYF.

V gene TRBV6-5 combines with J gene TRBJ1-1, with TRBD1 matching over 9 bases. The V and J ends lost 5 bases and 4 bases, in that order; junction bases with no gene match: 8. Germline-derived CDR1 and CDR2 are MNHEY and SVGAGI. The CDR3 is made up of 15 amino acids. The chain's CDR3 is CASSTGTGQRTEAFF. CDR3 DNA: TGTGCCAGCAGTACCGGGACAGGGCAACGCACTGAAGCTTTCTTT.

The chain combines TRBV6-1 with TRBJ1-1, with no clear D. The CDR3 length is 13 residues. The V and J ends lost 2 bases and 1 base respectively, with 5 bases between them. The germline gives CDR1 MNHNS, CDR2 SASEGT. The CDR3: CASSEFQNTEAFF. In DNA form, the CDR3 reads TGTGCCAGCAGTGAATTTCAGAACACTGAAGCTTTCTTT.

V and J are TRBV9 and TRBJ1-2; a possible D gene is TRBD1 (6 bases). The germline gives CDR1 SGDLS, CDR2 YYNGEE. Trimming stripped 4 bases from V and 8 bases from J, with 18 bases between. This CDR3 region has 14 residues. CDR3 residues: CASSPRGNAGGYTF. The CDR3 nucleotides are TGTGCCAGCAGCCCGAGGGGGAATGCCGGGGGCTACACCTTC.

The genes are TRBV6-5 and TRBJ2-7; TRBD1 matches at 9 bases. V lost 2 bases and J lost 3; bases outside the gene matches: 5. Germline V gene lookup returns CDR1 MNHEY and CDR2 SVGAGI. The CDR3 is 15 residues long. The CDR3 DNA sequence: TGTGCCAGCAGTTACATGACAGGGGGAGACTACGAGCAGTACTTC. Its protein product is CASSYMTGGDYEQYF.

The chain links TRBV11-2 to TRBJ2-1; D not certain. Trimming took 3 bases from V and 2 from J, leaving 8 bases between them. This CDR3 spans 14 amino acids. CDR1 and CDR2 (germline): SGHAT, FQNNGV. CDR3 in amino acids: CASSLGTAYNEQFF. CDR3 nucleotides: TGTGCCAGCAGCTTGGGCACAGCCTACAATGAGCAGTTCTTC.

V usage is TRBV12-5 and J usage is TRBJ2-2; 8 bases map to TRBD1. The V gene end was trimmed by 0 bases and the J gene end by 7 bases; junction bases not matched to a gene: 10. This CDR3 is 17 amino acids long. Germline CDR1 LGHNT, CDR2 FRNRAP. The CDR3 DNA reads TGTGCTAGTGGTTTGGTTGTTACAGGGGGAAGGATCGGGGAGCTGTTTTTT. Translated, it gives CASGLVVTGGRIGELFF.

This rearrangement joins TRBV30 to TRBJ2-7, with D possibly TRBD1 on 5 matching bases. With 3 bases removed from V and 3 bases from J, the gap between germline ends came to 18 bases. The germline V gene encodes CDR1 GTSNPN and CDR2 SVGIG (reference sequence). The CDR3 is 15 amino acids. CDR3 in DNA: TGTGCCTGGAGCTTGACGGTGGGCAGGGTCTACGAGCAGTACTTC. It codes for CAWSLTVGRVYEQYF.

The chain has TRBV6-5 and TRBJ1-1; 7 nucleotides line up with TRBD1. The V gene's germline CDR1 is MNHEY and CDR2 SVGAGI. There are 15 residues in the CDR3. Unmatched junction bases numbered 4, after V lost 0 bases and J lost 3 bases. The CDR3 spells CASSYSNRGHTEAFF. The CDR3 nucleotides read TGTGCCAGCAGTTACTCAAACAGGGGACACACTGAAGCTTTCTTT.

This clone has only a few counts. V usage is TRBV6-5 and J usage is TRBJ1-4; D call uncertain. The V gene lost 2 bases and the J gene lost 6 bases, with 10 bases spanning the gap. There are 14 residues in the CDR3. The germline V gene encodes CDR1 MNHEY and CDR2 SVGAGI. The CDR3 protein is CASSYTIGDEKLFF. For the CDR3, the DNA is TGTGCCAGCAGTTACACTATCGGGGATGAAAAACTGTTTTTT.

This clone was seen only once. The chain couples TRBV5-4 to TRBJ2-3, with 10 bases matching TRBD2. Germline CDR1 is SGHNT and CDR2 is YYREEE (reference sequence). The CDR3 sequence is 16 residues long. J gave up 2 bases and V 0 bases, and 3 bases lay outside the gene matches. CDR3 in DNA: TGTGCCAGCAGCTTGGCTAGCGGGAGCTACACAGATACGCAGTATTTT. Translating it yields CASSLASGSYTDTQYF.

With respect to this clone: Additional DNA sequences in this sample encode the identical CDR3. The gene calls are TRBV29-1 and TRBJ1-2; tentative D call: TRBD1 (5 bases). The CDR3 runs 12 residues. Trimming took 1 base from V and 3 from J, leaving 6 bases between them. Looked up from germline, CDR1 is SQVTM and CDR2 is ANQGSEA. The CDR3 nucleotides are TGCAGCGTTGAAGGGGGGGACTATGGCTACACCTTC. It specifies CSVEGGDYGYTF.

This clone has a single count. The J gene is TRBJ1-1, the V gene TRBV6-1, with D uncertain. Germline V CDR1 and CDR2: MNHNS, SASEGT. The CDR3 is made up of 14 amino acids. V gave up 10 bases and J gave up 4 bases, with 19 bases separating them. The CDR3 DNA reads TGTGCCACCCCCCGTTCGGTCAGCGGCACTGAAGCTTTCTTT. Protein sequence: CATPRSVSGTEAFF.

This rearrangement joins TRBV13 to TRBJ2-1, with 10 bases aligning to TRBD1. V was pared by 1 base and J by 6 bases, with 3 bases of the junction left unmatched. CDR1 is PRHDT, CDR2 FYEKMQ, per germline (reference sequence). The CDR3 loop spans 15 amino acids. CDR3 sequence: CASSLEDRGINEQFF. The CDR3 DNA sequence: TGTGCCAGCAGCTTAGAGGACAGGGGGATCAATGAGCAGTTCTTC. The complete variable domain, with remaining parts taken from reference TRBV13 and TRBJ2-1, reads AAGVIQSPRHLIKEKRETATLKCYPIPRHDTVYWYQQGPGQDPQFLISFYEKMQSDKGSIPDRFSAQQFSDYHSELNMSSLELGDSALYFCASSLEDRGINEQFFGPGTRLTVL.

This chain connects TRBV19 to TRBJ2-7; TRBD1 matches 9 bases. Germline values: CDR1 LNHDA, CDR2 SQIVND (reference sequence). J gave up 1 base and V 7 bases, and 11 bases lay outside the gene matches. The CDR3 is 16 residues long. CDR3 amino acids: CASKGTGRNFSYEQYF. The CDR3 region has the DNA TGTGCCAGTAAAGGGACAGGGCGAAATTTTTCCTACGAGCAGTACTTC.

The genes are TRBV27 and TRBJ1-2; 9 bases agree with TRBD1. The junction had 15 bases not matched to a gene; V was cut back by 6 bases and J by 4 bases. Germline V gene lookup returns CDR1 MNHEY and CDR2 SMNVEV (reference sequence). The CDR3 is 17 amino acids. The CDR3 loop reads CASRSRTGALPFYGYTF. In DNA form, the CDR3 reads TGTGCCAGCAGAAGTCGGACAGGGGCCCTACCTTTCTATGGCTACACCTTC.

This chain connects TRBV6-1 to TRBJ1-2, with 7 bases lining up with TRBD1. Per germline, CDR1 MNHNS and CDR2 SASEGT. With 10 bases clipped from V and 4 bases from J, the junction kept 6 bases outside the gene matches. This CDR3 contains 12 residues. The CDR3 loop reads CATSQGSYGYTF. CDR3 DNA: TGTGCCACATCACAGGGGTCCTATGGCTACACCTTC.

V gene TRBV7-2 combines with J gene TRBJ1-4; 8 positions agree with TRBD1. Germline values: CDR1 SGHTA, CDR2 FQGNSA. The CDR3 is 15 amino acids. Germline trimming cut 1 base from V and 7 bases from J; bases unmatched to any gene: 5. CDR3 in amino acids: CASSLEGRGREKLFF. CDR3 sequence (DNA): TGTGCCAGCAGCTTAGAAGGCAGGGGGCGTGAAAAACTGTTTTTT.

The chain combines TRBV7-3 with TRBJ2-7; 9 bases align to TRBD1. From germline, CDR1 is SGHTA and CDR2 FQGTGA. The CDR3 has 16 residues. J was trimmed by 3 bases and V by 0 bases; bases with no gene match: 6. CDR3 sequence reads: CASSLTGGQGFYEQYF. The CDR3 region has the DNA TGTGCCAGCAGCTTAACGGGCGGACAGGGGTTCTACGAGCAGTACTTC.

The gene calls are TRBV29-1 and TRBJ1-2, with TRBD1 matching 10 bases. From germline, CDR1 is SQVTM and CDR2 ANQGSEA. This CDR3 is 15 amino acids long. V shed 5 bases and J 4 bases; nucleotides not matched to a gene: 10. The CDR3 sequence is CSVYRDRGSGYGYTF. CDR3 DNA: TGCAGCGTTTACCGGGACAGGGGTTCGGGCTATGGCTACACCTTC.

The chain is built from TRBV27 and TRBJ1-1; D unclear. Germline V gives CDR1 MNHEY, CDR2 SMNVEV (reference sequence). Trimming took off 5 bases at V and 7 bases at J, with 14 bases between the two ends. The CDR3 runs 13 residues. CDR3 sequence (DNA): TGTGCCAGCAGTCTCCGGGTCAGCGATGAAGCTTTCTTT. Its protein product is CASSLRVSDEAFF.

The rearrangement uses TRBV29-1 and TRBJ2-5; a weak D match, TRBD1 (5 bases). The germline V gene encodes CDR1 SQVTM and CDR2 ANQGSEA. The CDR3 has 14 residues. Trimming cost V 7 bases and J 5 bases, with 20 bases left between them. Here the CDR3 DNA reads TGCAGCGCCCGTAATGACAGAGGCTGGGAGACCCAGTACTTC. Protein sequence: CSARNDRGWETQYF.

The genes are TRBV28 and TRBJ2-5; perhaps TRBD2 as D (6 bases). The CDR3 has 15 residues. Per the germline V gene, CDR1 is MDHEN and CDR2 is SYDVKM. Trimming removed 7 bases from V and 2 bases from J, with 17 bases in between. Here the CDR3 reads CASKVGGRKQETQYF. The CDR3 region has the DNA TGTGCCAGCAAAGTAGGAGGGCGCAAACAAGAGACCCAGTACTTC.